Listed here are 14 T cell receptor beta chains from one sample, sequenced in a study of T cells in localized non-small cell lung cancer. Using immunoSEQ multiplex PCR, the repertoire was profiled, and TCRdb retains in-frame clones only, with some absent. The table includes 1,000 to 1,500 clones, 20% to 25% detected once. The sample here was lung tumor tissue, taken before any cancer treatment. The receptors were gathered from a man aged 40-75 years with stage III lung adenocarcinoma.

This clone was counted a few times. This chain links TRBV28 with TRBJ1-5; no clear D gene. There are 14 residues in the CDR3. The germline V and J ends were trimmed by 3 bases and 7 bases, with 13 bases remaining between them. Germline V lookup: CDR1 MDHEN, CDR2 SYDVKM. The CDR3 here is CASSFLGRHQPQHF. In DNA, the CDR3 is TGTGCCAGCAGTTTTCTGGGGAGGCACCAGCCCCAGCATTTT.

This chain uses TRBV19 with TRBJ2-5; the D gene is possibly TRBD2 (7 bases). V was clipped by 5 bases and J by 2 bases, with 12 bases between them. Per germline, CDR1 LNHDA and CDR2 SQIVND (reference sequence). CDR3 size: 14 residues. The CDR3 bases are TGTGCCAGTAGTCTACAGGGAGGGCAAGAGACCCAGTACTTC. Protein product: CASSLQGGQETQYF.

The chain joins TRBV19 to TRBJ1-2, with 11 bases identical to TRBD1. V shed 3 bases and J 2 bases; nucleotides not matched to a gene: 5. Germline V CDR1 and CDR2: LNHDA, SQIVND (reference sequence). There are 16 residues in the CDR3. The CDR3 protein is CASSMPGQGANYGYTF. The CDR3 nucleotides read TGTGCCAGTAGTATGCCCGGACAGGGGGCAAACTATGGCTACACCTTC.

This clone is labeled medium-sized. In nucleotides, the CDR3 is TGTGCCAGCAGAGGGCGCCAGAGCTACAATGAGCAGTTCTTC. Amino acid sequence: CASRGRQSYNEQFF. The chain is built from TRBV6-8 and TRBJ2-1; D is unresolved. V lost 6 bases, J lost 3 bases, and 12 bases lay in between. The CDR3 consists of 14 residues. Germline CDR1 is MNHGY and CDR2 is SAAAGT.

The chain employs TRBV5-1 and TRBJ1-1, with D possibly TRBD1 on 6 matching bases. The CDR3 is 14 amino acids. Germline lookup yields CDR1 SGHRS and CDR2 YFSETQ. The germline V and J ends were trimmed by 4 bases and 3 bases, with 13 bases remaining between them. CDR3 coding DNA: TGCGCCAGCAGCGGGGGGCTTGAGGACACTGAAGCTTTCTTT. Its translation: CASSGGLEDTEAFF.

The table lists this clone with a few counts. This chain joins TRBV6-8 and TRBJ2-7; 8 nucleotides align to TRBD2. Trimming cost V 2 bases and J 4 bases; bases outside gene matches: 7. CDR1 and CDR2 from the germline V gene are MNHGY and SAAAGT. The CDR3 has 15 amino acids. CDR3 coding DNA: TGTGCCAGCAGTTACATCGGGAGGGCCGGATACGAGCAGTACTTC. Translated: CASSYIGRAGYEQYF.

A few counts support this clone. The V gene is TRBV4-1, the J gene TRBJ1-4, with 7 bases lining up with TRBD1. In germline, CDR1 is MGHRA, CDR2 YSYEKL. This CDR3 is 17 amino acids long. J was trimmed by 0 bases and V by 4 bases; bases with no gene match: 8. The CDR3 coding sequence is TGCGCCAGCAGCCGCGACAGGGTAGGAGCAACTAATGAAAAACTGTTTTTT. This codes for CASSRDRVGATNEKLFF.

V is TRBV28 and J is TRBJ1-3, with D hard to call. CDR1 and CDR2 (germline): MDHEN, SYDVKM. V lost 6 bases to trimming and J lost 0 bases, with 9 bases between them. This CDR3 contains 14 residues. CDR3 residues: CASRLRNSGNTIYF. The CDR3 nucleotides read TGTGCCAGCAGACTTAGGAACTCTGGAAACACCATATATTTT.

The CDR3 sequence: CASSPAGARTDTQYF. CDR3 sequence (DNA): TGTGCCAGCAGTCCTGCGGGAGCTCGCACAGATACGCAGTATTTT. The chain employs TRBV28 and TRBJ2-3, with TRBD2 identical over 7 bases. This CDR3 comprises 15 residues. After removal of 5 bases from V and 1 base from J, the junction contained 6 bases not matched to a gene. Germline V gene sequence: CDR1 MDHEN, CDR2 SYDVKM.

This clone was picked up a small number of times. The CDR3 protein is CASSYSAGGTYNEQFF. CDR3 DNA sequence: TGTGCCAGCAGTTACTCTGCGGGAGGGACCTACAATGAGCAGTTCTTC. The chain links TRBV6-8 to TRBJ2-1, with TRBD2 matching over 9 bases. The CDR3 has 16 residues. Per germline, CDR1 MNHGY and CDR2 SAAAGT. The J segment lost 2 bases and the V segment lost 0 bases, leaving 2 bases of the junction unmatched.

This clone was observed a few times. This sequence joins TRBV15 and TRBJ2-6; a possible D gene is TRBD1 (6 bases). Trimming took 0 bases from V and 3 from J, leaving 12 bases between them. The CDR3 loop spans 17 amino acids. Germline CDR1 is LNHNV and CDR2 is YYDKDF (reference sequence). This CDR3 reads CATSREQGSFGANVLTF. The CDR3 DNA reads TGTGCCACCAGCAGAGAACAGGGAAGCTTTGGGGCCAACGTCCTGACTTTC.

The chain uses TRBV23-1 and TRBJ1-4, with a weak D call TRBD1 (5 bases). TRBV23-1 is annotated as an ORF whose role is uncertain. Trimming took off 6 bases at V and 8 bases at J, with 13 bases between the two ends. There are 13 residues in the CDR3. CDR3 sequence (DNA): TGCGCCAGCAGCTTGACCCGGGGGGAAAAACTGTTTTTT. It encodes CASSLTRGEKLFF.

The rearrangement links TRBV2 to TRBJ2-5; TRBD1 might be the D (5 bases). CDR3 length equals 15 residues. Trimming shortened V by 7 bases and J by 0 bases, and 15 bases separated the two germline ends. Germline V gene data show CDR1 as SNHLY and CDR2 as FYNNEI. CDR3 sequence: CASIPQGLNQETQYF. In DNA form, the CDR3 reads TGTGCCAGCATCCCCCAGGGCCTTAACCAAGAGACCCAGTACTTC.

This chain's CDR3 is CASSPPDRGSGANVLTF. The CDR3 DNA reads TGTGCCAGCAGTCCACCGGACAGGGGATCTGGGGCCAACGTCCTGACTTTC. The chain combines TRBV28 with TRBJ2-6; 9 bases are a match to TRBD1. This CDR3 has 17 residues. V was pared by 5 bases and J by 1 base, with 6 bases of the junction left unmatched. Germline CDR1 reads MDHEN; CDR2 reads SYDVKM.